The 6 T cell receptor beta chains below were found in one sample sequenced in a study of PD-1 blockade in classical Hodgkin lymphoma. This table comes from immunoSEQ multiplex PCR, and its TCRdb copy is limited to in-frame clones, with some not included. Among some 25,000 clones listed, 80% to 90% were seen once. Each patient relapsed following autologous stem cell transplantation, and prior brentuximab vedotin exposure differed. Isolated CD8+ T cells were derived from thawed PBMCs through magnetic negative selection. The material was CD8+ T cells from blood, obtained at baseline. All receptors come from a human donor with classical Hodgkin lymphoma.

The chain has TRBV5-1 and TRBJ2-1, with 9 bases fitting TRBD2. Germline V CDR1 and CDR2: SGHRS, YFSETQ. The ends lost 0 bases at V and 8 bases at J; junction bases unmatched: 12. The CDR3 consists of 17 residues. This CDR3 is CASSLDFGASGMYEQFF. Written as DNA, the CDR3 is TGCGCCAGCAGCTTGGATTTTGGGGCTAGCGGGATGTATGAGCAGTTCTTC.

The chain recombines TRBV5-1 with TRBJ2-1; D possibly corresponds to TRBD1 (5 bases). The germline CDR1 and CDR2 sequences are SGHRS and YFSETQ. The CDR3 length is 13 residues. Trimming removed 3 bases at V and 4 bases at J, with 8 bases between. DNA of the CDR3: TGCGCCAGCAGCTCCGACAGTTACAATGAGCAGTTCTTC. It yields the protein CASSSDSYNEQFF.

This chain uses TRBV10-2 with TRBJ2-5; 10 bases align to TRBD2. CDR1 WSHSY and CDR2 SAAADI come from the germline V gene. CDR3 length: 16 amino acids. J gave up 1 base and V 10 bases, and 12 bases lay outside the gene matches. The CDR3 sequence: CATLIRTSGLQETQYF. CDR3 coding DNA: TGCGCCACCTTGATCCGGACTAGCGGACTCCAAGAGACCCAGTACTTC.

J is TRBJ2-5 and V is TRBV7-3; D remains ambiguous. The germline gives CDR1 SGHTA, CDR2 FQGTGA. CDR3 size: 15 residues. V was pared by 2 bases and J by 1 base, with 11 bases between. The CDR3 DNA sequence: TGTGCCAGCAGCTTAGGATCCTCAAGCCAAGAGACCCAGTACTTC. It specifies CASSLGSSSQETQYF.

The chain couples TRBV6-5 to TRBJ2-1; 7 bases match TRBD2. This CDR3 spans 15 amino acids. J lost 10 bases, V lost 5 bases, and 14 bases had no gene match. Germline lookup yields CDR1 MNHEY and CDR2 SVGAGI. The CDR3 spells CASSPLGWRETEQFF. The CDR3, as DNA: TGTGCCAGCAGTCCACTAGGTTGGCGGGAGACGGAGCAGTTCTTC.

The CDR3: CASMSTGSANYGYTF. In DNA form, the CDR3 reads TGTGCCAGTATGAGTACAGGGTCAGCTAACTATGGCTACACCTTC. The gene calls are TRBV19 and TRBJ1-2; D possibly corresponds to TRBD1 (6 bases). The CDR3 contains 15 residues. Germline CDR1 LNHDA, CDR2 SQIVND (reference sequence). The germline V and J ends were trimmed by 7 bases and 0 bases, with 15 bases remaining between them.